This T cell receptor (beta chain) was recorded in a study of T cells in Graves' hyperthyroidism and ophthalmopathy. RNA transcripts were the template for amplifying TCR beta CDR3 regions. First-round RT-PCR of the TCR CDR3 relied on the HTBI primer set. A single record per CDR3 protein comes from TCRdb applying MiXCR to the multiplex PCR reads. Here the sample spans approximately 600,000 distinct CDR3 sequences, less than 25% being singletons. Study-wide points: Most expanded thyroid clonotypes above 0.001 also appeared in blood.

On this clonotype: What it binds is not known.

Trimming pared 0 bases from V and 3 bases from J, leaving 9 bases between. The germline gives CDR1 MDHEN, CDR2 SYDVKM. CDR3 length: 14 residues. The sequenced sample was blood. The rearrangement links TRBV28 to TRBJ2-7; D is unresolved. The receptor was derived from a man aged 30-40 years with Graves' ophthalmopathy. The CDR3 loop reads CASSLWGEGYEQYF. For the CDR3, the DNA is TGTGCCAGCAGTTTATGGGGTGAAGGCTACGAGCAGTACTTC.